Listed below are T cell receptor beta chains from one sample, sequenced in a study of T cells after yellow fever vaccination. Via MiXCR, TCRdb re-called the 5' RACE reads, giving one row per CDR3 protein. The profile covers about 170,000 distinct CDR3 sequences, with about 10% appearing a single time and about 38% taken by the ten largest. The source material was CD8+ T cells sorted from PBMCs, sampled 15 days after the yellow fever booster vaccination. These receptors all stem from a man aged 18 to 35 who received the YFV17D yellow fever vaccine. CDR3s include the opening cysteine and the closing phenylalanine or tryptophan. Size is stated for part of the rows, as once, few or many counts, or as a class when the clone is expanded.

j_gene	abundance	len	v_gene	CDR3aa
TRBJ1-3	NA	13	TRBV6-1	CAAGSVSGNTIYF
TRBJ2-4	NA	14	TRBV18	CASSRPVSKNIQYF
TRBJ1-1	NA	13	TRBV6-1	CASSEQGGPEAFF
TRBJ2-6	NA	19	TRBV7-3	CASSGDHGDRVTGANVLTF
TRBJ2-5	NA	15	TRBV6-6	CASSYRTSPAETQYF
TRBJ1-1	NA	15	TRBV7-8	CASSRYGQGATEAFF
TRBJ2-2	few	16	TRBV7-7	CASSLRLAGDTGELFF
TRBJ1-3	NA	16	TRBV13	CASSSPRLSSGNTIYF
TRBJ1-3	NA	16	TRBV11-2	CASSLLGQGSGNTIYF
TRBJ2-7	few	15	TRBV3-1	CASSQPTGLGYEQYF
TRBJ2-7	NA	18	TRBV5-4	CASSLALGMGLAVYEQYF
TRBJ1-5	few	14	TRBV7-2	CASTPGGSFEPQHF
TRBJ1-1	NA	16	TRBV12-5	CASGFVVRREEAEAFF
TRBJ2-7	NA	13	TRBV4-1	CASSRTGGNEQYF
TRBJ2-1	few	13	TRBV12-3/TRBV12-4	CASSFGFRNEQFF
TRBJ2-3	NA	14	TRBV6-5	CASSYLNSIDTQYF
TRBJ2-6	few	15	TRBV7-9	CASTSRSSGANVLTF
TRBJ2-3	few	14	TRBV9	CASSVAGGLDTQYF
TRBJ1-4	many	14	TRBV18	CASSPPYSDEKLFF
TRBJ2-1	few	13	TRBV6-1	CASCKGLANEQFF
TRBJ2-7	NA	12	TRBV6-2/TRBV6-3	CASSYSSYEQYF
TRBJ1-6	many	14	TRBV25-1	CASTHRDGYSPLHF
TRBJ1-1	NA	14	TRBV4-1	CASSQVGKSTEAFF
TRBJ2-3	NA	16	TRBV4-2	CASSQDPGGGTDTQYF
TRBJ2-1	few	14	TRBV7-8	CASSLASAANEQFF
TRBJ2-7	few	13	TRBV7-3	CASSPGGVGEQYF
TRBJ1-6	NA	14	TRBV6-5	CASSLQGAGSPLHF
TRBJ2-1	NA	15	TRBV7-9	CASSLVDRGFDEQFF
TRBJ2-3	NA	15	TRBV7-2	CASTGQGAYVDTQYF
TRBJ2-3	NA	16	TRBV28	CASSSLSRICTDTQYF
TRBJ2-7	NA	16	TRBV7-6	CASSLSEALDGYEQYF
TRBJ1-2	many	15	TRBV20-1	CSATPGPSGLDGYTF
TRBJ2-3	few	13	TRBV27	CASSLSVTDTQYF
TRBJ1-2	NA	15	TRBV4-1	CASSQDLAAYSGYTF
TRBJ2-5	few	16	TRBV7-7	CASSPGTGIHQEPQYF
TRBJ2-1	NA	12	TRBV5-1	CASRMGENEQFF
TRBJ2-1	many	17	TRBV6-2/TRBV6-3	CASSVASVADPYNEQFF
TRBJ2-5	NA	15	TRBV9	CASSVAGGPGETQYF
TRBJ2-5	few	12	TRBV6-5	CATEGGSETQYF
TRBJ2-6	few	14	TRBV27	CASSFASGANVLTF
TRBJ2-5	few	15	TRBV7-9	CASSAPTGGWETQYF